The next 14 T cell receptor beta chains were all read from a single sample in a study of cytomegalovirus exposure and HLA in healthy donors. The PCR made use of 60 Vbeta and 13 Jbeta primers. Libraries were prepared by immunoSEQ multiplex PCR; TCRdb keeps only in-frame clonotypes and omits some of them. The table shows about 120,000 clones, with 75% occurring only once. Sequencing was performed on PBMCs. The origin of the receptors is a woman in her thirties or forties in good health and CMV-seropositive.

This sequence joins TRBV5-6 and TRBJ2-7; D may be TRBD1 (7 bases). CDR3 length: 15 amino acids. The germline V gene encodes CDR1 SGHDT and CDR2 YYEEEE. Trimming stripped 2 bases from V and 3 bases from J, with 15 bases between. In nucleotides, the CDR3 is TGTGCCAGCAGCTTCAGGGGGGCAGGTCACTACGAGCAGTACTTC. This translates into CASSFRGAGHYEQYF.

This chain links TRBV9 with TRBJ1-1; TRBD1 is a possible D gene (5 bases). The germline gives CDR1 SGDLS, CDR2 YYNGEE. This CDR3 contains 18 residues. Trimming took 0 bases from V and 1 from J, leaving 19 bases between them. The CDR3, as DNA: TGTGCCAGCAGCGTAGATTTAGGAGGGCCGGGGGGGAACACTGAAGCTTTCTTT. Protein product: CASSVDLGGPGGNTEAFF.

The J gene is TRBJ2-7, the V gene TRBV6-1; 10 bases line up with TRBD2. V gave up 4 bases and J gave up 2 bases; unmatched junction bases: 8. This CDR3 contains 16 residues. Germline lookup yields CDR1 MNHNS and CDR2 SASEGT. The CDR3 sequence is CASSVFLLAGAYEQYF. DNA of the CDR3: TGTGCCAGCAGTGTATTCCTTCTAGCGGGAGCCTACGAGCAGTACTTC.

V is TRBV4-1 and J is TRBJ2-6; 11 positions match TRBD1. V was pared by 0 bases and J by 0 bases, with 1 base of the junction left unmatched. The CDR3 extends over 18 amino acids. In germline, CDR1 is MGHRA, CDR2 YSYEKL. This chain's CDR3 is CASSQEGQGGSGANVLTF. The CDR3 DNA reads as TGCGCCAGCAGCCAAGAGGGACAGGGGGGCTCTGGGGCCAACGTCCTGACTTTC.

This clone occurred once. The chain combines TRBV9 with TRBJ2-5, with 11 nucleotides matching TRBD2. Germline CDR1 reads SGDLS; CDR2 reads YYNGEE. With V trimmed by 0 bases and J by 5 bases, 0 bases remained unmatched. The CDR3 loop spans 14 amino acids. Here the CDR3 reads CASSVVAGGETQYF. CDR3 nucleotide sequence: TGTGCCAGCAGCGTAGTAGCGGGGGGGGAGACCCAGTACTTC.

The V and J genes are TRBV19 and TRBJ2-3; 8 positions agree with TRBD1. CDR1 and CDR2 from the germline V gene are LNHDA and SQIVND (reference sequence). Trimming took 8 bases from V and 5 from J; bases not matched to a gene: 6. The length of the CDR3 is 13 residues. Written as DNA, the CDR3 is TGTGCCAGTTCCGACAGGGGTGAAGATACGCAGTATTTT. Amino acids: CASSDRGEDTQYF. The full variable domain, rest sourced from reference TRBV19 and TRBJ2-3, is DGGITQSPKYLFRKEGQNVTLSCEQNLNHDAMYWYRQDPGQGLRLIYYSQIVNDFQKGDIAEGYSVSREKKESFPLTVTSAQKNPTAFYLCASSDRGEDTQYFGPGTRLTVL.

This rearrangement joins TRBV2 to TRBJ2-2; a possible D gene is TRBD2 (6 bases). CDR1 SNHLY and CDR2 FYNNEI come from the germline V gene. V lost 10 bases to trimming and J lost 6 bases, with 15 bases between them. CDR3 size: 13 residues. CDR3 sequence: CANSLRESGELFF. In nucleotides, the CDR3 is TGTGCCAACTCCTTGCGGGAATCCGGGGAGCTGTTTTTT.

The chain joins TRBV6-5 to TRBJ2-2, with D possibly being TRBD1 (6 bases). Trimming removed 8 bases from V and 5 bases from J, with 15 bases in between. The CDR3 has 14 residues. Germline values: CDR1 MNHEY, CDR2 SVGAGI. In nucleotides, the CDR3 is TGTGCCAGCTCTACCGGGACACTTACCGGGGAGCTGTTTTTT. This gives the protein CASSTGTLTGELFF.

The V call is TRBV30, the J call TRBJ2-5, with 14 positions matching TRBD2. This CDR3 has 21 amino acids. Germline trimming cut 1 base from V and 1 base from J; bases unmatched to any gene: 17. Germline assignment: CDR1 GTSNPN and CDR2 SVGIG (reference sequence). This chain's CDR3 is CAWSGPHYGTSGGAPQETQYF. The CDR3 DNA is TGTGCCTGGAGTGGCCCGCATTACGGGACTAGCGGGGGCGCTCCCCAAGAGACCCAGTACTTC.

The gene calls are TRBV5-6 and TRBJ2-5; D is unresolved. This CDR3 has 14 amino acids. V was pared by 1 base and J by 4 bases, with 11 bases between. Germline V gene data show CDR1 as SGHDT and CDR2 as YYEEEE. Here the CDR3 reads CASSLSGTVETQYF. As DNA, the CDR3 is TGTGCCAGCAGCTTGTCTGGTACGGTAGAGACCCAGTACTTC.

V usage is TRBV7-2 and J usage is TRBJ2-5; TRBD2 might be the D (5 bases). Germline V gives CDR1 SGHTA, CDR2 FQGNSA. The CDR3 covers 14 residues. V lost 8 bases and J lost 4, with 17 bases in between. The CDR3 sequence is CASRSGLASETQYF. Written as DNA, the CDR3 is TGTGCCAGCCGATCGGGGTTGGCCTCAGAGACCCAGTACTTC.

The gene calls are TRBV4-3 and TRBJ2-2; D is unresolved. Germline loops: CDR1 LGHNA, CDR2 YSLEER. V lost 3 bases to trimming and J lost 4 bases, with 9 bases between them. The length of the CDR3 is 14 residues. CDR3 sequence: CASSHNRATGELFF. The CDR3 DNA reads TGCGCCAGCAGCCATAACAGAGCCACCGGGGAGCTGTTTTTT.

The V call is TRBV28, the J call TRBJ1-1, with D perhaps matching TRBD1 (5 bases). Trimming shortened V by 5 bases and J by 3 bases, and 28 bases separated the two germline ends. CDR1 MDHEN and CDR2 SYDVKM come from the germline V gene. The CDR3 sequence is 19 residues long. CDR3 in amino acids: CASSRGRARGGWWDTEAFF. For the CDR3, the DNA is TGTGCCAGCAGTAGGGGAAGGGCGAGGGGAGGGTGGTGGGACACTGAAGCTTTCTTT.

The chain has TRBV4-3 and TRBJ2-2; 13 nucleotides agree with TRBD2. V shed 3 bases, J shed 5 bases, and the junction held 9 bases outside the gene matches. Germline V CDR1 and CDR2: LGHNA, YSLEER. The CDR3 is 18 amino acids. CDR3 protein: CASSQGRLAGGRTGELFF. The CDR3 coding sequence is TGCGCCAGCAGCCAGGGAAGACTAGCGGGAGGCCGGACCGGGGAGCTGTTTTTT.